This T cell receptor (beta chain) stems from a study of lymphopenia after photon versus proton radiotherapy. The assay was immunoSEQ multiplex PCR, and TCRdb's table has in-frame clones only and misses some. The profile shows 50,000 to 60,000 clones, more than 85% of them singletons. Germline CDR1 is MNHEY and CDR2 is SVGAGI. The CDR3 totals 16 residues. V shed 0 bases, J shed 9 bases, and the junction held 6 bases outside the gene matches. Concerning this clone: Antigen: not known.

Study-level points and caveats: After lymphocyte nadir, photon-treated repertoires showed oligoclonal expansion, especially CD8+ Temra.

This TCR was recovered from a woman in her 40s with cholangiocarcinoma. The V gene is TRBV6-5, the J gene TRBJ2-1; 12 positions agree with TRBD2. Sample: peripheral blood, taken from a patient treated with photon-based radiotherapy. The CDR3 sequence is CASSYSLLAGGSEQFF. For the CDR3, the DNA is TGTGCCAGCAGTTACTCGTTACTAGCGGGGGGAAGTGAGCAGTTCTTC.